This TCR beta chain was sequenced in a study of blood T cell repertoires in COVID-19. Germline V gene data show CDR1 as SGHAT and CDR2 as FQNNGV. The V gene end was trimmed by 7 bases and the J gene end by 5 bases; junction bases not matched to a gene: 3. This CDR3 has 12 amino acids. Only in-frame clones appear in the TCRdb table, and some are missing; sequencing was by immunoSEQ multiplex PCR. In the table there are over 130,000 clones, around 82% of which are singletons. This chain links TRBV11-2 with TRBJ2-3; TRBD2 matches 7 bases. The source material was peripheral blood. This TCR derives from a woman aged 60-75 years with acute or convalescent COVID-19. The CDR3 nucleotides read TGTGCCAGCACGACTAGCTTAGATACGCAGTATTTT. It yields the protein CASTTSLDTQYF.